This passage covers 12 T cell receptor beta chains from one sample sequenced in a study of T cell responses to AZD1222 COVID-19 vaccine. Produced via immunoSEQ multiplex PCR; TCRdb's table is partial and in-frame only. Among 120,000 or so clones listed, 80% to 95% were seen once. The sequencing here drew on peripheral blood, taken on day 0 of MenACWY control vaccination. The source is an adult in good health.

This chain links TRBV5-6 with TRBJ1-2; D unclear. CDR3 size: 11 residues. The V gene's germline CDR1 is SGHDT and CDR2 YYEEEE. Trimming pared 0 bases from V and 7 bases from J, leaving 4 bases between. The CDR3 DNA reads TGTGCCAGCAGCTTGGGGGTTGGCTACACCTTC. Its translation: CASSLGVGYTF.

The rearrangement uses TRBV18 and TRBJ1-4; no clear D. Germline assignment: CDR1 KGHSH and CDR2 LQKENI. Trimming cost V 4 bases and J 2 bases, with 2 bases left between them. This CDR3 is 12 amino acids long. The CDR3 DNA is TGTGCCAGCTCACGGACTAATGAAAAACTGTTTTTT. Its protein product is CASSRTNEKLFF.

Turning to this clone: The same CDR3 also results from other DNA sequences found in this sample. The rearrangement links TRBV27 to TRBJ2-2; 11 bases are shared with TRBD1. This CDR3 contains 15 residues. Germline CDR1 is MNHEY and CDR2 is SMNVEV (reference sequence). V gave up 7 bases and J gave up 6 bases; unmatched junction bases: 7. CDR3 in DNA: TGTGCCAGCACCTTCGGGACAGGGGGGTCCGGGGAGCTGTTTTTT. Its translation is CASTFGTGGSGELFF.

This chain joins TRBV30 and TRBJ2-3, with 9 bases that match TRBD2. The CDR3 consists of 15 residues. The J segment lost 2 bases and the V segment lost 1 base, leaving 4 bases of the junction unmatched. CDR1 and CDR2 (germline): GTSNPN, SVGIG (reference sequence). Written as DNA, the CDR3 is TGTGCCTGGAGTGGGGCGGGAGGGTTCACAGATACGCAGTATTTT. This encodes CAWSGAGGFTDTQYF.

V and J are TRBV6-5 and TRBJ2-5, with a tentative D call TRBD2 (6 bases). Germline V gene data show CDR1 as MNHEY and CDR2 as SVGAGI. The CDR3 extends over 16 amino acids. V was clipped by 2 bases and J by 4 bases, with 17 bases between them. CDR3 coding DNA: TGTGCCAGCAGTTACGGACCCCCAGCGCGGGGAGAGACCCAGTACTTC. Translating gives CASSYGPPARGETQYF.

The rearrangement uses TRBV27 and TRBJ2-3; no reliable D call. Germline CDR1 MNHEY, CDR2 SMNVEV (reference sequence). The V gene lost 3 bases and the J gene lost 1 base, with 11 bases spanning the gap. This CDR3 comprises 15 residues. CDR3 loop: CASSFTIPRTDTQYF. CDR3 DNA: TGTGCCAGCAGTTTCACTATACCCCGCACAGATACGCAGTATTTT.

By sample fraction, this clone is medium-sized. The chain joins TRBV27 to TRBJ2-5; 13 bases are shared with TRBD2. Germline values: CDR1 MNHEY, CDR2 SMNVEV (reference sequence). Trimming cost V 2 bases and J 2 bases; bases outside gene matches: 5. This CDR3 region has 17 residues. The CDR3 bases are TGTGCCAGCAGTTTAGGACTAGCGGGGGACCTTCAAGAGACCCAGTACTTC. Translation: CASSLGLAGDLQETQYF.

This chain joins TRBV2 and TRBJ1-1, with TRBD1 matching over 7 bases. Germline V gene lookup returns CDR1 SNHLY and CDR2 FYNNEI. The V and J ends lost 6 bases and 0 bases, in that order; junction bases with no gene match: 10. This CDR3 is 16 amino acids long. The CDR3 is CASRQTGTVMNTEAFF. The CDR3, as DNA: TGTGCCAGCAGGCAAACCGGGACAGTGATGAACACTGAAGCTTTCTTT.

V gene TRBV5-6 combines with J gene TRBJ2-7; TRBD2 agrees at 8 bases. CDR1 and CDR2 from the germline V gene are SGHDT and YYEEEE. The CDR3 totals 19 residues. Losses at the gene ends were 0 bases for V and 3 bases for J; bases not matched to a gene: 17. The CDR3 here is CASSLGRALVTSGVYEQYV. CDR3 DNA sequence: TGTGCCAGCAGCTTGGGAAGGGCTCTCGTTACTAGCGGCGTCTACGAGCAGTACGTC.

The chain carries TRBV6-2 or TRBV6-3 and TRBJ1-5; D gene ambiguous. Trimming took off 0 bases at V and 2 bases at J, with 11 bases between the two ends. CDR1 is MNHEY and CDR2 is SVGEGT in the germline V gene. This CDR3 has 16 residues. CDR3 sequence: CASSYSSRARNQPQHF. The CDR3 DNA sequence: TGTGCCAGCAGTTACTCGAGTAGGGCCCGCAATCAGCCCCAGCATTTT.

The chain combines TRBV9 with TRBJ2-3, with a weak D call TRBD1 (5 bases). V shed 0 bases and J shed 1 base, with 9 bases lying between them. The length of the CDR3 is 15 residues. Germline V gene lookup returns CDR1 SGDLS and CDR2 YYNGEE. DNA of the CDR3: TGTGCCAGCAGCGTAGGGGGCCTCCGCACAGATACGCAGTATTTT. Protein sequence: CASSVGGLRTDTQYF.

The chain links TRBV29-1 to TRBJ1-1; no firm D call. Germline CDR1 SQVTM, CDR2 ANQGSEA. This CDR3 has 13 residues. Trimming cost V 3 bases and J 0 bases, with 8 bases left between them. The chain's CDR3 is CSVEGLMNTEAFF. CDR3 DNA sequence: TGCAGCGTTGAGGGTCTAATGAACACTGAAGCTTTCTTT.